Here is one T cell receptor (beta chain) with its context. The target antigen is unknown. The sample carries other DNA sequences with the same CDR3. On average, the one heparinised blood draw given by each donor was roughly 100 mL. Over 95% purity was reached by all sorted populations. This sample stems from a study of beta chain features in type 1 diabetes. General study findings and limits: Insertions at VDJ junctions were less frequent in type 1 diabetes patients. These patients also deleted more nucleotides at the same junctions.

Looked up from germline, CDR1 is SGHRS and CDR2 is YFSETQ. CDR3 length equals 13 residues. Deletions cut 2 bases from V and 8 bases from J, with 11 bases between. The authors reverse transcribed all of the isolated RNA, so sequencing captured expressed TCRB transcripts. Profiling relied on immunoSEQ multiplex PCR, and the TCRdb table lists in-frame clones only, not all of them. The sample consists of 150,000 to 200,000 clones, approximately 9.1% of them appearing once. The origin of this receptor is a woman aged 18-35 years in good health. Sequencing input: central memory CD4+ T cells from blood. This chain connects TRBV5-1 to TRBJ2-4, with TRBD2 as a possible D gene (7 bases). The CDR3 coding sequence is TGCGCCAGCAGCTTAGGGGGGGAGGACATTCAGTACTTC. It specifies CASSLGGEDIQYF.